This T cell receptor beta chain is from a study of a mutant IDH1 vaccine in newly diagnosed glioma. J lost 6 bases, V lost 4 bases, and 6 bases had no gene match. The CDR3 extends over 13 amino acids. CDR1 is SQVTM, CDR2 ANQGSEA, per germline. Only one count was recorded for this clone. Here immunoSEQ multiplex PCR was the method, and the copy in TCRdb shows in-frame clones only, minus some. Found here are over 75,000 clones, roughly 90% of them singletons; the top ten hold roughly 0.61%. Time point noted: baseline, week 1 (first vaccination visit). Treatment defined: pre-vaccination baseline after standard-of-care therapy.

The specimen comprised PBMCs, sampled from a glioma patient treated with radiotherapy, temozolomide or both. V gene TRBV29-1 combines with J gene TRBJ1-2; 9 bases agree with TRBD1. The receptor was derived from a woman aged 45-59 years with glioma. The CDR3 protein is CSVGGTGTDGYTF. The DNA for the CDR3 is TGCAGCGTTGGCGGGACAGGGACGGATGGCTACACCTTC.